Below, one T cell receptor (beta chain) is given with its context. Its target is unknown. This CDR3 contains 13 residues. V lost 4 bases and J lost 6; bases outside the gene matches: 5. Looked up from germline, CDR1 is DFQATT and CDR2 is SNEGSKA (reference sequence). Each of the donors had roughly 9.7 milliliters of peripheral blood drawn into EDTA-treated Vacutainer tubes. Total RNA, at least 6 micrograms per sample, was extracted from PBMCs. This entry is derived from a study of blood T cells in healthy people across ages. Regarding the study as a whole: Aged donors had fewer naive CD4+ cells and lower diversity than long-lived donors.

Together with a sample-barcoded 5' primer, a J-beta primer mix was included in a second PCR lasting about 7 to 12 cycles. One entry per CDR3 protein results from TCRdb running MiXCR on the 5' RACE reads. The sample carries roughly 1 million distinct CDR3 sequences, under 30% recorded once. This same sample was also part of a study on T cells of mothers and their children.

The sequence was collected from a girl between 2 and 10 years old in good health. The sequencing sample was made of blood. The chain recombines TRBV20-1 with TRBJ2-1; 8 bases are a match to TRBD2. The CDR3 nucleotides read TGCAGTGCTACCCGGGAGGGGGGCAATGAGCAGTTCTTC. This encodes CSATREGGNEQFF.